This TCR beta chain was observed in a study of T cells after posttransplantation cyclophosphamide (dated by TCRdb to between 2015 and 2016). Regarding the study in general: The study tracked T cell repertoire reconstitution by TRB sequencing after myeloablative bone marrow transplantation using posttransplantation cyclophosphamide as GVHD prophylaxis. In 3 patients, TRB sequencing was also performed on up to 3 more blood samples taken 2 to 5.2 years after transplant, and in a handful of patients, pretransplant blood was also TRB-sequenced. Because TRA and TRB clonality were tightly correlated in fewer than ten samples, subsequent TCR analyses were focused on TRB only. Blood from all 35 or so PTCy patients with 1-year posttransplant specimens was subjected to TRB sequencing. Public TRB sequences were checked against a database of over 3,500 sequences associated with responses to pathogens, tumor antigens, self-antigens and alloantigens. Antigen receptor sequencing covered samples from some 35 PTCy-treated patients and 16 of their related bone marrow donors. General study outcomes and caveats: Donor-recipient similarity was low at 1-2 months but increased during the first year, and donor CD8+ memory clones often dominated later blood repertoires. Across the approximately 46 patients, TRB clonality was highly associated with recipient CMV seropositivity and CMV reactivation, and diversity with PTCy was similar to that in the CNI/methotrexate controls. The TRB repertoires of T cells infiltrating skin or the GI tract showed only limited overlap with the TRB repertoires found in blood.

The treatment or condition tag for this specimen amounts to: high-dose cyclophosphamide on days +3 and +4 as single-agent GVHD prophylaxis. Busulfan and fludarabine conditioning, a related or unrelated marrow graft, and cyclophosphamide on days +3 and +4 were given to PTCy patients. The PTCy-treated patients were drawn from a prospective, multi-institutional clinical trial. Peripheral blood and bone marrow mononuclear cells were isolated by Ficoll-Hypaque density centrifugation and were cryopreserved. CD4+ and CD8+ T cells, including naive and memory subsets, were sorted by FACS on a FACSAria II. TRB sequencing used genomic DNA with the immunoSEQ assay at survey resolution or the hsTCRB kit. The paper's processing steps were these. The immunoSEQ software was used for initial read processing, and the LymphoSeq R package was used for repertoire analyses. For each TRB dataset, clonality was calculated as 1 minus normalized Shannon entropy, and the Gini coefficient was computed as well. To infer phenotypes in unsorted samples, TRB sequences from sorted subsets of the recipient or donor were mapped onto the unsorted samples of the same recipient. TCRdb retrieved this table from immuneACCESS and kept in-frame rearrangements only. Not all clones are present; in checked studies, unresolved V genes account for under half, and no reason is known for the remainder. Clonal size and the V and J genes are those of that table, whereas D and trimming came from the DNA. This sample gives fewer than 2,000 clones in total; 60% to 80% of them show up just once. The ten top clones hold roughly an eighth of the sample.

Comments on this clone: Its antigen is unknown. The input lacks base qualities; no much larger clone sits a single base away.

This specimen was CD4+ T cells sorted from blood, taken after allogeneic stem cell transplant with posttransplant cyclophosphamide. This sequence originates from a female patient aged 60 to 70 who received an allogeneic stem cell transplant from a related donor and was CMV-positive. Some T cells present after a transplant may be cells of the graft donor.

The DNA sequence is TGCGCCAGCGGGGGGGGCAGGGGGCGTTTGTACGAGCAGTACTTC. Its coded protein is CASGGGRGRLYEQYF. The chain is made from TRBV10-1 and TRBJ2-7, and the D gene may be TRBD1, 8 bases matching. Via the germline V gene (reference sequence), CDR1 is WNHNN and CDR2 SYGVQD. The junction shows trimming of 8 bases on V and 4 bases on J, plus 21 bases between the germline ends. Spanning cysteine to phenylalanine, the CDR3 consists of 15 amino acids. Only the CDR3 portion is preserved as DNA: 45 bases, with reading frame beginning at the first base.